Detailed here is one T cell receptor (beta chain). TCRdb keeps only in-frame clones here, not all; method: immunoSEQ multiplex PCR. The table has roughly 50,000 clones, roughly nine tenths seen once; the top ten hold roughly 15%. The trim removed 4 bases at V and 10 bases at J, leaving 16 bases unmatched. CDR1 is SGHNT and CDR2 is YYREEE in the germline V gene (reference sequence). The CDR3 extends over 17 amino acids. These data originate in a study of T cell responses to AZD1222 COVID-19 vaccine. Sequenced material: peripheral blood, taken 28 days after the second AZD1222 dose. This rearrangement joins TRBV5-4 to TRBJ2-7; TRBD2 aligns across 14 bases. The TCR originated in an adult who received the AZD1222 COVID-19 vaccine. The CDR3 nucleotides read TGTGCCAGCAGCGCCGGACTAGCGGGAGGAATTTTAGGTGATCAGTACTTC. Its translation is CASSAGLAGGILGDQYF. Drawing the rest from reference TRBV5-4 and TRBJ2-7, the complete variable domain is ETGVTQSPTHLIKTRGQQVTLRCSSQSGHNTVSWYQQALGQGPQFIFQYYREEENGRGNFPPRFSGLQFPNYSSELNVNALELDDSALYLCASSAGLAGGILGDQYFGPGTRLTVT.